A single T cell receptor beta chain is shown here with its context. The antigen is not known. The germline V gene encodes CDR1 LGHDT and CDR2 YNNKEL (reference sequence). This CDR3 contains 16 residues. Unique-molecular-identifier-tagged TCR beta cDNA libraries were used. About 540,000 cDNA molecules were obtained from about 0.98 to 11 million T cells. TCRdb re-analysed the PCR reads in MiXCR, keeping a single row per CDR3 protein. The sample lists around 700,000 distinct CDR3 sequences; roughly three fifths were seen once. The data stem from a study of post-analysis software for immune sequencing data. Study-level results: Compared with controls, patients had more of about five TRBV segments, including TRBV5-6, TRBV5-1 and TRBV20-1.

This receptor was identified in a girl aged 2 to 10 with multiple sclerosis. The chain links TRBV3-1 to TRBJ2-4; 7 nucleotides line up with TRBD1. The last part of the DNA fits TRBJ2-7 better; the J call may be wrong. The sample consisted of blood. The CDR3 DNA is TGTGCCAGCAGCCAAGATCCACGACAGGGCTTCCACGAGCAGTACTTC. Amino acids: CASSQDPRQGFHEQYF.